This TCR beta chain was profiled in a study of CD8 T cells in Susac syndrome. RNA, at about 0.5 to 1 ug, was reverse transcribed with random hexamers. An immunoSEQ multiplex PCR generated amplified TCR beta CDR3 products spanning 54 Vbeta and 13 Jbeta. TCRdb recomputed calls from the immunoSEQ multiplex PCR reads with MiXCR, one row per CDR3 protein. The sample includes hundreds of thousands of distinct CDR3 sequences, roughly 95% of them seen just once. Sequencing of TCR beta covered CD8+ and CD4+ T cells obtained from blood. The sample was CD4+ T cells from PBMCs. The sequence was collected from a human donor with multiple sclerosis.

Written as DNA, the CDR3 is TGTGCCAGCAGCGTAGCTACCGGGGGAGGGGCGGGAGCGTCAAATGAGCAGTTCTTC. Residues: CASSVATGGGAGASNEQFF. The genes are TRBV9 and TRBJ2-1; the match to TRBD2 covers 7 bases. The CDR3 is 19 amino acids. Germline loops: CDR1 SGDLS, CDR2 YYNGEE. J was trimmed by 7 bases and V by 0 bases; bases with no gene match: 19.